These 10 T cell receptor beta chains share one sample of origin, sequenced in a study of beta chain features in type 1 diabetes (dated by TCRdb to between 2017 and 2018). Receptor libraries were prepared by the immunoSEQ multiplex PCR assay. The entire amount of isolated RNA was reverse transcribed using the High Capacity cDNA Reverse Transcription Kit, so the sequenced TCRB transcripts were expressed ones. Imported from immuneACCESS, the table was reduced by TCRdb to in-frame sequences with V and J called. These copies leave out some clones; in studies compared against another copy, an unresolved V gene accounts for under half, and the cause of the remainder is not known. Within this sample are about 15,000 clones, with less than 45% of them counted one time only. The ten largest clones capture about 0.5% of the sample. The sample taken for sequencing was stem cell memory CD4+ T cells from blood. The cell subset or site label corresponds to: stem cell-like memory CD4+ T cells. The origin of the receptors is a woman aged 40 to 50 in good health.

The CDR3 loop is CASSFRQGPYNEQFF. The CDR3, as DNA: TGTGCCAGCAGCTTTCGGCAGGGTCCCTACAATGAGCAGTTCTTC. The rearrangement links TRBV5-4 to TRBJ2-1; D may be TRBD1 (5 bases). The CDR3 runs to 15 residues. V lost 2 bases and J lost 2, with 11 bases in between. Germline V gene data show CDR1 as SGHNT and CDR2 as YYREEE (reference sequence). The variable domain in full, completed from reference TRBV5-4 and TRBJ2-1, reads ETGVTQSPTHLIKTRGQQVTLRCSSQSGHNTVSWYQQALGQGPQFIFQYYREEENGRGNFPPRFSGLQFPNYSSELNVNALELDDSALYLCASSFRQGPYNEQFFGPGTRLTVL.

The rearrangement joins TRBV19 to TRBJ1-2; a possible D gene is TRBD1 (6 bases). Trimming stripped 8 bases from V and 5 bases from J, with 21 bases between. The CDR3 totals 15 residues. Germline lookup yields CDR1 LNHDA and CDR2 SQIVND (reference sequence). The CDR3 nucleotides are TGTGCCAGTGAACCAGGGCGTCGGCAGGGGTATGGCTACACCTTC. Amino acid sequence: CASEPGRRQGYGYTF.

The chain carries TRBV4-1 and TRBJ2-1, with D perhaps matching TRBD2 (6 bases). The CDR3 extends over 17 amino acids. Trimming removed 4 bases at V and 6 bases at J, with 22 bases between. Germline lookup yields CDR1 MGHRA and CDR2 YSYEKL. The CDR3 DNA sequence: TGCGCCAGCAGCCTACTTCCCCGGGTTAGGAGGGGCAATGAGCAGTTCTTC. Its translation is CASSLLPRVRRGNEQFF.

This rearrangement joins TRBV4-3 to TRBJ2-3, with D perhaps TRBD2 (7 bases). Germline CDR1 LGHNA, CDR2 YSLEER. With 0 bases removed from V and 8 bases from J, the gap between germline ends came to 18 bases. The CDR3 extends over 16 amino acids. This chain's CDR3 is CASSQDWAGARGTQYF. DNA for the CDR3: TGCGCCAGCAGCCAAGATTGGGCGGGGGCCCGTGGTACGCAGTATTTT.

This clone occurred a few times. The J gene is TRBJ2-7, the V gene TRBV7-2; a possible D gene is TRBD2 (5 bases). V lost 1 base to trimming and J lost 4 bases, with 11 bases between them. Per the germline V gene, CDR1 is SGHTA and CDR2 is FQGNSA. The length of the CDR3 is 14 residues. The CDR3 loop is CASSLDAGFYEQYF. DNA for the CDR3: TGTGCCAGCAGCTTAGATGCGGGTTTTTACGAGCAGTACTTC. Using reference TRBV7-2 and TRBJ2-7 for the parts outside the CDR3, the full variable domain is GAGVSQSPSNKVTEKGKDVELRCDPISGHTALYWYRQSLGQGLEFLIYFQGNSAPDKSGLPSDRFSAERTGGSVSTLTIQRTQQEDSAVYLCASSLDAGFYEQYFGPGTRLTVT.

The chain carries TRBV11-2 and TRBJ2-5; D is unresolved. Trimming pared 1 base from V and 2 bases from J, leaving 5 bases between. Germline V lookup: CDR1 SGHAT, CDR2 FQNNGV. The CDR3 is 13 amino acids. CDR3 DNA: TGTGCCAGCAGCTTAGTCGTACAAGAGACCCAGTACTTC. Residues: CASSLVVQETQYF.

The V gene is TRBV14, the J gene TRBJ1-6; perhaps TRBD1 as D (6 bases). Trimming shortened V by 1 base and J by 9 bases, and 13 bases separated the two germline ends. Germline loops: CDR1 SGHDN, CDR2 FVKESK. This CDR3 contains 15 residues. The CDR3 nucleotides are TGTGCCAGCAGCCAAGTACGGGGGGCAACTTCACCCCTCCACTTT. This gives the protein CASSQVRGATSPLHF.

This clone occurred a few times. The chain recombines TRBV5-5 with TRBJ2-2, with TRBD2 matching over 8 bases. J lost 7 bases, V lost 4 bases, and 12 bases had no gene match. The length of the CDR3 is 16 residues. Germline CDR1 SGHKS, CDR2 YYEKEE (reference sequence). DNA for the CDR3: TGTGCCAGCAGCGAATCGTCGGGGGGGCCCGGCGGGGAGCTGTTTTTT. Its translation is CASSESSGGPGGELFF.

The chain has TRBV29-1 and TRBJ1-2; tentatively, D is TRBD1 (6 bases). The CDR3 is 14 amino acids. Germline V gene data show CDR1 as SQVTM and CDR2 as ANQGSEA. V lost 4 bases and J lost 4, with 16 bases in between. The CDR3 DNA sequence: TGCAGCGTTGCTACCGGGACATCCGCCTATGGCTACACCTTC. This sequence encodes CSVATGTSAYGYTF.

V and J are TRBV10-3 and TRBJ1-2; 7 bases map to TRBD1. Germline V gene lookup returns CDR1 ENHRY and CDR2 SYGVKD. The CDR3 is 16 amino acids. V shed 5 bases and J 2 bases; nucleotides not matched to a gene: 11. Here the CDR3 reads CAISTGDRVGNYGYTF. The CDR3 DNA reads as TGTGCCATCAGTACAGGGGATCGAGTCGGGAACTATGGCTACACCTTC.